This TCR beta chain originates from a study of T cells in localized non-small cell lung cancer. Concerning this clone: Its antigen is still unknown.

Study outcomes and limitations: Tumor trailed uninvolved adjacent lung in T cell clonality, which peaked there. A median around 57 of the top 100 tumor clones appeared in adjacent lung. Investigators sequenced only a single tumor region, leaving heterogeneity possible.

The germline V gene encodes CDR1 GTSNPN and CDR2 SVGIG (reference sequence). The CDR3 loop spans 15 amino acids. V lost 0 bases and J lost 10; bases outside the gene matches: 12. Sequenced by immunoSEQ multiplex PCR; TCRdb stores in-frame clones only, minus some. The sample comprises around 20,000 clones, about nine tenths of which are singletons, and roughly 9.1% rests with the top ten. Sequences were derived from peripheral blood, sampled before any cancer treatment. This rearrangement joins TRBV30 to TRBJ1-1; 9 bases agree with TRBD1. The receptor was isolated from a man between 40 and 69 years old with stage I lung adenocarcinoma. CDR3 amino acids: CAWSVLGTGWSVAFF. In nucleotides, the CDR3 is TGTGCCTGGAGTGTATTAGGGACAGGGTGGAGTGTAGCTTTCTTT. Drawing the rest from reference TRBV30 and TRBJ1-1, the complete variable domain is SQTIHQWPATLVQPVGSPLSLECTVEGTSNPNLYWYRQAAGRGLQLLFYSVGIGQISSEVPQNLSASRPQDRQFILSSKKLLLSDSGFYLCAWSVLGTGWSVAFFGQGTRLTVV.